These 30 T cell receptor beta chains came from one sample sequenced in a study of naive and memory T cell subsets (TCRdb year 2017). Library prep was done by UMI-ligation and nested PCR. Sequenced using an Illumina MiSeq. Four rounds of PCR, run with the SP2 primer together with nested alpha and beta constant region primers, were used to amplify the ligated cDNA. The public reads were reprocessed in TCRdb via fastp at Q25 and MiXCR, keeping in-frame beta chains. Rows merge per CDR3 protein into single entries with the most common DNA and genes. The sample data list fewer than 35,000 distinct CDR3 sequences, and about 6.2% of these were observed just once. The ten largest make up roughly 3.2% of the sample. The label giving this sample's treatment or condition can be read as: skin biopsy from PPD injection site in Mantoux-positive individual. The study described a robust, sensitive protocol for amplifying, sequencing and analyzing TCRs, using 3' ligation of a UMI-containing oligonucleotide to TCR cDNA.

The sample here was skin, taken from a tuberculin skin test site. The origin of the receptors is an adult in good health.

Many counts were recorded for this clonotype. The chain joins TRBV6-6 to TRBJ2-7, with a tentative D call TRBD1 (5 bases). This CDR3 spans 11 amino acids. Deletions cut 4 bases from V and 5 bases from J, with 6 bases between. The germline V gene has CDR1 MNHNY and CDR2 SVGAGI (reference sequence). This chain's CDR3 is CASSSDNEQYF. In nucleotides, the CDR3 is TGTGCCAGCAGTTCGGACAACGAGCAGTACTTC.

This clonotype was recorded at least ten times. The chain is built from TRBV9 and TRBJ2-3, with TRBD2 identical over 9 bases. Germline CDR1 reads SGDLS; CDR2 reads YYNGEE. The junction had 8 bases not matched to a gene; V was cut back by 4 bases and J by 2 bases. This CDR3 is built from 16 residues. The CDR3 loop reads CASSPKAGGYTDTQYF. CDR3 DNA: TGTGCCAGCAGCCCAAAAGCGGGGGGTTACACAGATACGCAGTATTTT.

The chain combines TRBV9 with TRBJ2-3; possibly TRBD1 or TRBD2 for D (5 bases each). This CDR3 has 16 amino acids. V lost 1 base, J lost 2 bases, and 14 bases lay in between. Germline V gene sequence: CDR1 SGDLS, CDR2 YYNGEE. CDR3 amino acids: CASSVWDEGPTDTQYF. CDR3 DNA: TGTGCCAGCAGCGTATGGGATGAGGGGCCCACAGATACGCAGTATTTT. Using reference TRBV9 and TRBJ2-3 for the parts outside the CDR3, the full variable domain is DSGVTQTPKHLITATGQRVTLRCSPRSGDLSVYWYQQSLDQGLQFLIQYYNGEERAKGNILERFSAQQFPDLHSELNLSSLELGDSALYFCASSVWDEGPTDTQYFGPGTRLTVL.

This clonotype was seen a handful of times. DNA of the CDR3: TGCGCCAGCAGCTCCGGGACAGAAAACATTCAGTACTTC. Translating gives CASSSGTENIQYF. The chain is built from TRBV5-1 and TRBJ2-4; 7 nucleotides match TRBD1. V gave up 3 bases and J gave up 5 bases; unmatched junction bases: 2. CDR1 is SGHRS and CDR2 is YFSETQ in the germline V gene. CDR3 length: 13 amino acids.

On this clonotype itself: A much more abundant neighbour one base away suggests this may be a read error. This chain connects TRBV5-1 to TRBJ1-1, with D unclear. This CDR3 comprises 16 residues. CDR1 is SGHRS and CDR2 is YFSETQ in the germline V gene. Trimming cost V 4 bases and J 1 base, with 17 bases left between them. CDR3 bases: TGCGCCAGCAGCCCGGCACGGGAGTCTTGGAACACTGAAGCTTTCTTT. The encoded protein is CASSPARESWNTEAFF.

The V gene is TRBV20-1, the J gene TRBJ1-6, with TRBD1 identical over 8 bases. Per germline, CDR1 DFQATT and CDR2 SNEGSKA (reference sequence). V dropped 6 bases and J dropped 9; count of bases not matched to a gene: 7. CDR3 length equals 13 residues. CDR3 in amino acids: CSAKTGVGSPLHF. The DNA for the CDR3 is TGCAGTGCCAAGACAGGGGTGGGTTCACCCCTCCACTTT.

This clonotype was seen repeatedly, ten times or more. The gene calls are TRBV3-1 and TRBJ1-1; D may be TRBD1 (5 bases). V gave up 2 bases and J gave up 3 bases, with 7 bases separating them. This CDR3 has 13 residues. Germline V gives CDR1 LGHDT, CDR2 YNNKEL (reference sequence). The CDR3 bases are TGTGCCAGCAGCCAATTGACAGACACTGAAGCTTTCTTT. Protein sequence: CASSQLTDTEAFF.

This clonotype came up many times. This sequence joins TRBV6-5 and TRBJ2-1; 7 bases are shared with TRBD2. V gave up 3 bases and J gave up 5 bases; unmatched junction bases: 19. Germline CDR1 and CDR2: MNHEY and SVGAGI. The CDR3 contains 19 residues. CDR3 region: CASSYILGERGVENNEQFF. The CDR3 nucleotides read TGTGCCAGCAGTTATATCCTAGGCGAGCGGGGAGTTGAGAACAATGAGCAGTTCTTC.

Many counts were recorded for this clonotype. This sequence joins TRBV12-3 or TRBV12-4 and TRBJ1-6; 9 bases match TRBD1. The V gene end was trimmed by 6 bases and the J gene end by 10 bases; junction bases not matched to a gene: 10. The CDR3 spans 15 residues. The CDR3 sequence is CASSPTGTGLSPLHF. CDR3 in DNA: TGTGCCAGCAGCCCAACCGGGACAGGGTTATCACCCCTCCACTTT.

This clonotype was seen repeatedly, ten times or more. The DNA of the CDR3 is TGTGCCAGCAGTTCCCTAACATCCTCAGCGGGGATCTCCTACGAGCAGTACTTC. This sequence encodes CASSSLTSSAGISYEQYF. The chain joins TRBV6-5 to TRBJ2-7; the match to TRBD2 covers 7 bases. V was pared by 4 bases and J by 0 bases, with 15 bases of the junction left unmatched. Per germline, CDR1 MNHEY and CDR2 SVGAGI. This CDR3 comprises 18 residues.

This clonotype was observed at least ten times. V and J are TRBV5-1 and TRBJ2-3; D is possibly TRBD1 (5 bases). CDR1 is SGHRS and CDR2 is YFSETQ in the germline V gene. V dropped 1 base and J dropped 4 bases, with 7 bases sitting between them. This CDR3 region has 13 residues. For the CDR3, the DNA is TGCGCCAGCAGCTTGTGGGGCCCAGATACGCAGTATTTT. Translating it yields CASSLWGPDTQYF.

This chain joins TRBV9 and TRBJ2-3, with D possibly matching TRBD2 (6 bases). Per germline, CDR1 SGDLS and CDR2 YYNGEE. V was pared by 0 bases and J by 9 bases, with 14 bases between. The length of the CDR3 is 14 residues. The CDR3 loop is CASSVGGSGDTQYF. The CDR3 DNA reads TGTGCCAGCAGCGTAGGTGGGTCGGGAGACACGCAGTATTTT. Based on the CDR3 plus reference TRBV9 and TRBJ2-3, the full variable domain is DSGVTQTPKHLITATGQRVTLRCSPRSGDLSVYWYQQSLDQGLQFLIQYYNGEERAKGNILERFSAQQFPDLHSELNLSSLELGDSALYFCASSVGGSGDTQYFGPGTRLTVL.

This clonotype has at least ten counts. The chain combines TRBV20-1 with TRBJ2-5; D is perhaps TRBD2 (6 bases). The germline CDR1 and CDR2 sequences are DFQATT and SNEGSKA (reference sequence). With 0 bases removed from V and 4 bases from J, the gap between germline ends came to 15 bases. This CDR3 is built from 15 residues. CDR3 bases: TGCAGTGCTAGAGATCTCGGGAGAAGTGGAGAGACCCAGTACTTC. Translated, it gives CSARDLGRSGETQYF.

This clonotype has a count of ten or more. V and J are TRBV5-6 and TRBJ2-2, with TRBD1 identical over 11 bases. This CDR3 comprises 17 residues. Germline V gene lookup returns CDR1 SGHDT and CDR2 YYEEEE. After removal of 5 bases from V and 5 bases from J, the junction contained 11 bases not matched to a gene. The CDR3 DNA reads TGTGCCAGCAGTTTAGGACAGGGGGCGCTTCGGACCGGGGAGCTGTTTTTT. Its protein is CASSLGQGALRTGELFF.

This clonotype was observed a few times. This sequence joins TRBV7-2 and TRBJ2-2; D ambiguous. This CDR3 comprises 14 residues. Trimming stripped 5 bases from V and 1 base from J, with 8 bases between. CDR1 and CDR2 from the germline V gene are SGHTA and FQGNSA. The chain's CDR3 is CASSQYQNTGELFF. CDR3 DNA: TGTGCCAGCAGCCAGTACCAGAACACCGGGGAGCTGTTTTTT.

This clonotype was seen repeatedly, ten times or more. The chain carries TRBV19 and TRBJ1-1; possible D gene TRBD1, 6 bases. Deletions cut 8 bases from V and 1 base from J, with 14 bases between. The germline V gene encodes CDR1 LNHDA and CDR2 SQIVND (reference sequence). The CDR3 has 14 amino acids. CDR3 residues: CASGRLGANTEAFF. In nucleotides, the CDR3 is TGTGCCAGTGGACGCTTGGGGGCGAACACTGAAGCTTTCTTT.

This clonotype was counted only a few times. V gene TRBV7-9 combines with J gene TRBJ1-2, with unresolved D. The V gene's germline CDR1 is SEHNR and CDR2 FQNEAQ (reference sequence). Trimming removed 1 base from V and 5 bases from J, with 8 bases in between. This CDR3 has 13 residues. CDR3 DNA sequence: TGTGCCAGCAGCTTAGACCCCTCGTATGGCTACACCTTC. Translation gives CASSLDPSYGYTF.

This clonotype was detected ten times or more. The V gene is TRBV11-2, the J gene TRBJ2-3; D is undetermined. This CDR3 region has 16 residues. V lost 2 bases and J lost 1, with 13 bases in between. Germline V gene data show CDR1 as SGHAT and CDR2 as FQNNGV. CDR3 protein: CASSLRSPGGTDTQYF. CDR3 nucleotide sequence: TGTGCCAGCAGCTTAAGGTCCCCCGGAGGCACAGATACGCAGTATTTT.

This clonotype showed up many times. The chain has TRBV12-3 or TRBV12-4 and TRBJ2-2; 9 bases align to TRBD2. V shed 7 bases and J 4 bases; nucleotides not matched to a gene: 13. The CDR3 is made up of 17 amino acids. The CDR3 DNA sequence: TGTGCCAGCACCGTAGGGGGCGGGGGGGCCTTCACCGGGGAGCTGTTTTTT. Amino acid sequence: CASTVGGGGAFTGELFF.

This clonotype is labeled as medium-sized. For the CDR3, the DNA is TGCGCCAGCAGCCCGGAGGCCCCCACAGATACGCAGTATTTT. This encodes CASSPEAPTDTQYF. J is TRBJ2-3 and V is TRBV5-1; perhaps TRBD2 as D (5 bases). This CDR3 is built from 14 residues. Germline assignment: CDR1 SGHRS and CDR2 YFSETQ. With 4 bases removed from V and 2 bases from J, the gap between germline ends came to 11 bases. The entire variable domain, with the rest obtained from reference TRBV5-1 and TRBJ2-3, is as follows: KAGVTQTPRYLIKTRGQQVTLSCSPISGHRSVSWYQQTPGQGLQFLFEYFSETQRNKGNFPGRFSGRQFSNSRSEMNVSTLELGDSALYLCASSPEAPTDTQYFGPGTRLTVL.

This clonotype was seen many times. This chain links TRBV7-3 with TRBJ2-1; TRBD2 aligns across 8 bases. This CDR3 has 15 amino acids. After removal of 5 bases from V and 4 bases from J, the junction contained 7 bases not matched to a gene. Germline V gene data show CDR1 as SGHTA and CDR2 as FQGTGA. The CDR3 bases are TGTGCCAGCAGCAAAAATCCGGGGGGGTACAATGAGCAGTTCTTC. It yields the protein CASSKNPGGYNEQFF.

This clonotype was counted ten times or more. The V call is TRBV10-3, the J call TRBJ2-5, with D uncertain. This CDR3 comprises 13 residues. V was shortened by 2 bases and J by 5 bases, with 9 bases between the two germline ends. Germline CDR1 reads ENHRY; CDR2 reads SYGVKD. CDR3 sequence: CAISELCSETQYF. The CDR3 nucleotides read TGTGCCATCAGTGAGCTTTGTAGCGAGACCCAGTACTTC.

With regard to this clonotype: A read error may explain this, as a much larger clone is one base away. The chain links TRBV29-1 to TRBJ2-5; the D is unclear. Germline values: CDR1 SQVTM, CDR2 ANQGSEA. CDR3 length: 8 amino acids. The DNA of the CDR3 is TGCAGCGTTGATCCACAGCACTTC. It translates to CSVDPQHF.

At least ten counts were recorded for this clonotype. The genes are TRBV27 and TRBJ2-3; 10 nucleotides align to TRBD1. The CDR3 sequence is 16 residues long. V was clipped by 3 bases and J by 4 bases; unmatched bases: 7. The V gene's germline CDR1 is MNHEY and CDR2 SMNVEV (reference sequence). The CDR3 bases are TGTGCCAGCAGTTTTCTGAGACAGGGGGCATCAGATACGCAGTATTTT. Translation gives CASSFLRQGASDTQYF.

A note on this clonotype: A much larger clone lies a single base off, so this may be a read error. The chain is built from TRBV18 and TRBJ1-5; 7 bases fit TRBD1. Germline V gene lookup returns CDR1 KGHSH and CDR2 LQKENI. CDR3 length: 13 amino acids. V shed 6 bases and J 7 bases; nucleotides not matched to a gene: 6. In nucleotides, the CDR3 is TGTGCCAGCTCTCTCAGGGGGGGCCAGCCCCAGCATTTT. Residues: CASSLRGGQPQHF.

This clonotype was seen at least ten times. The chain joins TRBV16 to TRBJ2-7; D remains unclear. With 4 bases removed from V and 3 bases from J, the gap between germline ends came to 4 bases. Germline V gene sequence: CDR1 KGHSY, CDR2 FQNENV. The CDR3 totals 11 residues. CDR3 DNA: TGTGCCAGCAGCCGCGACTACGAGCAGTACTTC. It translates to CASSRDYEQYF.

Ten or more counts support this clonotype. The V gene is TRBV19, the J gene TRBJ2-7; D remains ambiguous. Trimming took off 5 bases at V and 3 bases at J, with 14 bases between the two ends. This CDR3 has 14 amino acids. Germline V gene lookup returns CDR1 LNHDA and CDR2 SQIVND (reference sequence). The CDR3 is CASSARKENYEQYF. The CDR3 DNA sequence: TGTGCCAGTAGTGCACGAAAAGAAAACTACGAGCAGTACTTC.

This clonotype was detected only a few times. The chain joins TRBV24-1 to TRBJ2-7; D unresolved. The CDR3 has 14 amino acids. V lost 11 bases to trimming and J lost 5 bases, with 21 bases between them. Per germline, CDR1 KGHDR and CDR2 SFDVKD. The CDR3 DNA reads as TGTGCCAGAGCCGGAGCAGCCAGCCAGCACGAGCAGTACTTC. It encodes CARAGAASQHEQYF.

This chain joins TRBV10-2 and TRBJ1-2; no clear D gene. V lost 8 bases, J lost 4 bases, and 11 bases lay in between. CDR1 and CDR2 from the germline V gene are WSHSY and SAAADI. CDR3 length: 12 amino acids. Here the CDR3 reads CASPAGGYGYTF. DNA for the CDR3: TGCGCCAGCCCGGCAGGAGGCTATGGCTACACCTTC.

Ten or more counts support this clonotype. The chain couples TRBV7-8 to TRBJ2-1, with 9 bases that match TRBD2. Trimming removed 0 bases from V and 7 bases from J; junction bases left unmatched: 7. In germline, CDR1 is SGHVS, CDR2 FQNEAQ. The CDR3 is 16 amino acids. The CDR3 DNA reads TGTGCCAGCAGCTTAGCCAGCGGGGGGCGGTGGAATGAGCAGTTCTTC. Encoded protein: CASSLASGGRWNEQFF.